Sequencing of this T cell receptor beta chain was carried out in a study of T cell repertoires in cytomegalovirus infection (dated by TCRdb to the late 2010s). Looking at the study overall: The peptide stimulations were aimed at well-studied HLA-B-restricted epitopes as well as recently identified HLA-C-restricted CMV epitopes, whose presentation resists viral immunomodulation. The HLA type of each donor mattered for the analysis, because public TCR beta signatures pointed to carriage of CMV infection along with the matching HLA type. What the work shows at the level of the full study, not this receptor alone: The ex vivo response was dominated by HLA-C-restricted CMV-specific TCR beta clonotypes, and the single most frequent clonotype in two of eight donors was supplied by these HLA-C-restricted clonotypes. In both this cohort and an independent cohort of 300 to 450 donors, the cumulative frequency of public TCR beta family members distinguished carriers of CMV infection plus the relevant HLA type.

About this clonotype: Its specific antigen is unknown. No quality values exist for individual bases; no much larger clone is one base distant.

The CDR3 spans 14 residues, from the cysteine through the phenylalanine. Only the CDR3 portion is preserved as DNA: 42 bases, with reading frame beginning at the first base. The germline V gene (reference sequence) supplies CDR1 MNHNY and CDR2 SVGAGI. Clipping removes 5 bases from V and 4 bases from J, with 7 as the unmatched junction base count. This sample's treatment or condition label indicates: in vitro stimulation with specific CMV peptide epitopes to enrich CMV-specific T cells. Sequencing took place on an Illumina HiSeq 1500. TCRdb passed the public sequencing reads through fastp at Q25 and MiXCR, retaining productive beta sequences. Merged by CDR3 protein, the rows form single entries marked with the most common genes and DNA. This sample comprises around 900,000 distinct CDR3 sequences, 30% to 40% of them detected only once. The ten largest account for over 12% of the sample.

The receptor was derived from a human donor in good health (CMV status not recorded). Some clones in this sample may be carry-over from other donors' samples. The chain is encoded by TRBV6-6 joined to TRBJ1-2; TRBD1 aligns with 7 central bases. This sample comprised cultured CD8+ T cells from PBMCs, obtained from culture after CMV antigen stimulation. The nucleotide sequence reads as follows: TGTGCCAGCAGTGGGACAGAGAGACCCTATGGCTACACCTTC. This gives the protein CASSGTERPYGYTF.